Listed below are T cell receptor beta chains from one sample, sequenced in a study of technical replicates of blood from several donors. Produced via immunoSEQ multiplex PCR; TCRdb's table is partial and in-frame only. The repertoire holds tens of thousands of clones, roughly 91% seen once, with under 0.45% in the top ten. The sequenced material came from T cells isolated from PBMCs. The receptors here all came from a human donor in good health. Some clones in this sample may be carry-over from other donors' samples. CDR3s include the opening cysteine and the closing phenylalanine or tryptophan. The D gene is left open where the match is weak. Size is omitted from some rows. Given values are once, few, many or a class for expanded clones.

d_call | j_call | clone_size | v_call | cdr3_nt | cdr3_aa
. | TRBJ2-7 | . | TRBV4-3 | TGCGCCAGCAGCCAATCAGGCGAGCAGTACTTC | CASSQSGEQYF
TRBD1 | TRBJ1-1 | . | TRBV25-1 | TGTGCCAGCAGCGTTTCCGGGACAGGGGCGAACACTGAAGCTTTCTTT | CASSVSGTGANTEAFF
. | TRBJ2-5 | . | TRBV6-5 | TGTGCCAGCAGCCCCCTCGGGGGTGAAGAGACCCAGTACTTC | CASSPLGGEETQYF
. | TRBJ1-1 | once | TRBV4-1 | TGCGCCAGCAGCCAAGATAGGAGGGCTTTCTTT | CASSQDRRAFF
TRBD1 | TRBJ1-2 | . | TRBV6-5 | TGTGCCAGCAGTTACGAAGCAGGGGGCGGCTATGGCTACACCTTC | CASSYEAGGGYGYTF
TRBD2 | TRBJ2-2 | . | TRBV4-1 | TGCGCCAGCAGCTTAGACCGGGGAGGGACCGGGGAGCTGTTTTTT | CASSLDRGGTGELFF
. | TRBJ2-7 | . | TRBV7-9 | TGTGCCAGCAGCTTAGGGAGTTCCCTCTACGAGCAGTACTTC | CASSLGSSLYEQYF
TRBD2 | TRBJ2-1 | . | TRBV2 | TGTGCCAGCAGTGGACTAGCGGGGGGGCACAATGAGCAGTTCTTC | CASSGLAGGHNEQFF
TRBD2 | TRBJ2-4 | . | TRBV5-6 | TGTGCCAGCAGCTTGCTAGCGGTAGCCAAAAACATTCAGTACTTC | CASSLLAVAKNIQYF
. | TRBJ1-4 | . | TRBV27 | TGTGCCAGGGATAAAAAATCCGGACATCCTGCTAATGAAAAACTGTTTTTT | CARDKKSGHPANEKLFF
. | TRBJ1-5 | . | TRBV6-5 | TGTGCCAGCAGTTACTCCCCTGATCAGCCCCAGCATTTT | CASSYSPDQPQHF
. | TRBJ1-1 | . | TRBV19 | TGTGCCAGTAGTCTCGGGACAATGGCTGAAGCTTTCTTT | CASSLGTMAEAFF
TRBD2 | TRBJ2-3 | . | TRBV7-3 | TGTGCCAGCAGCCTGGGACTAGCGAGACTAACAGGTACGCAGTATTTT | CASSLGLARLTGTQYF
TRBD2 | TRBJ2-2 | . | TRBV4-1 | TGCGCCAGCAGCCAAGGGGACGGGACTAGCCGCACCGGGGAGCTGTTTTTT | CASSQGDGTSRTGELFF
. | TRBJ1-5 | . | TRBV2 | TGTGCCAGCAGTAACAGGGTTATTAGGAGCAATCAGCCCCAGCATTTT | CASSNRVIRSNQPQHF
. | TRBJ1-1 | . | TRBV7-6 | TGTGCCAGCAGCTTAGCGTTCAGTGCTGAAGCTTTCTTT | CASSLAFSAEAFF
TRBD2 | TRBJ2-2 | . | TRBV9 | TGTGCCAGCAGCGTTCTAGCGGGAGCGAACGGGGAGCTGTTTTTT | CASSVLAGANGELFF
. | TRBJ1-1 | . | TRBV18 | TGTGCCAGCTCACCTCTGGACACCTGGAACACTGAAGCTTTCTTT | CASSPLDTWNTEAFF
TRBD1 | TRBJ1-1 | . | TRBV11-3 | TGTGCCAGCAGCCTAAGGACAGGGAGAAGCACTGAAGCTTTCTTT | CASSLRTGRSTEAFF
. | TRBJ2-5 | . | TRBV19 | TGTGCCAGTAGTCATAACCCGGACAGTTTCCAAGAGACCCAGTACTTC | CASSHNPDSFQETQYF
TRBD2 | TRBJ2-5 | . | TRBV11-2 | TGTGCCAGCAGCTTAGATCGTGCTAGCGGCCAAGAGACCCAGTACTTC | CASSLDRASGQETQYF
. | TRBJ1-5 | . | TRBV21-1 | TGTGCCAGCACCTACAGGATGGGTAGCAATCAGCCCCAGCATTTT | CASTYRMGSNQPQHF
. | TRBJ1-5 | . | TRBV5-8 | TGTGCCAGCAGCCCGCCTCGGGACAACAATCAGCCCCAGCATTTT | CASSPPRDNNQPQHF
. | TRBJ2-5 | . | TRBV6-5 | TGTGCCAGCAGAACAGGGAAGGAGACCCAGTACTTC | CASRTGKETQYF
TRBD1 | TRBJ2-5 | . | TRBV7-9 | TGTGCCAGCAGCAAACAGGGGGCCTTGGAGACCCAGTACTTC | CASSKQGALETQYF
. | TRBJ2-2 | . | TRBV5-6 | TGTGCCAGCAGCTTCGGGGAGCTACCCACCGGGGAGCTGTTTTTT | CASSFGELPTGELFF
. | TRBJ2-3 | . | TRBV29-1 | TGCAGCGTGTCGGCGGGGAGCGCAGGAGATACGCAGTATTTT | CSVSAGSAGDTQYF
TRBD2 | TRBJ2-3 | . | TRBV2 | TGTGCCAGCAGTGAGGTAGCGGGACGACCAGATACGCAGTATTTT | CASSEVAGRPDTQYF
. | TRBJ1-2 | . | TRBV18 | TGTGCCAGCTCACCACCGTCCCCTTCTAGCTATGGCTACACCTTC | CASSPPSPSSYGYTF
TRBD1 | TRBJ1-1 | . | TRBV29-1 | TGCAGCGCCGTACAGGGGGCGCTTAAGACTGAAGCTTTCTTT | CSAVQGALKTEAFF
. | TRBJ2-7 | . | TRBV27 | TGTGCCAGCAGTTTGGGGGGATACTACGAGCAGTACTTC | CASSLGGYYEQYF
. | TRBJ2-7 | . | TRBV4-1 | TGCGCCAGCAGCCCCGGGAGCTCCTACGAGCAGTACTTC | CASSPGSSYEQYF
TRBD1 | TRBJ1-1 | . | TRBV7-6 | TGTGCCAGCAGCTTAGATGGACAGGGGTGGAACACTGAAGCTTTCTTT | CASSLDGQGWNTEAFF
TRBD2 | TRBJ2-3 | . | TRBV7-9 | TGTGCCAGCCCGACTAGCGGGGGGGCAATCGATACGCAGTATTTT | CASPTSGGAIDTQYF
. | TRBJ1-1 | few | TRBV6-6 | TGTGCCAGCAGCCTTCCTCCCGGGGACGGACGGAGGGTAGCTTTCTTT | CASSLPPGDGRRVAFF
. | TRBJ1-2 | . | TRBV7-9 | TGTGCCACAAGATGGGGGGGCCACGGCTACACCTTC | CATRWGGHGYTF
TRBD1 | TRBJ2-3 | once | TRBV6-4 | TGTGCCAGCAGTGACTCCTGGACAGGCAACACAGATACGCAGTATTTT | CASSDSWTGNTDTQYF
. | TRBJ1-1 | once | TRBV18 | TGTGCCAGCTCATACAGGGAGAACACTGAAGCTTTCTTT | CASSYRENTEAFF
. | TRBJ1-1 | . | TRBV4-1 | TGCGCCAGCAGCCAAGGAGAAGGGGGAGGGACTGAAGCTTTCTTT | CASSQGEGGGTEAFF
. | TRBJ2-5 | . | TRBV25-1 | TGTGCCAGCAGCTCTACTCGCGGACAGACTCAACCGACCCAGTACTTC | CASSSTRGQTQPTQYF
TRBD2 | TRBJ2-1 | . | TRBV4-1 | TGCGCCAGCAGCCGGGGACTAGCGGGAACTGGTGAGCAGTTCTTC | CASSRGLAGTGEQFF
. | TRBJ2-1 | . | TRBV4-1 | TGCGCCAGCAGCCACTCGAAGGGGGTAATCTTCGATGAGCAGTTCTTC | CASSHSKGVIFDEQFF
TRBD1 | TRBJ1-2 | . | TRBV2 | TGTGCCAGCAGTGATGGGGACAGGGGGCACGGAAACTATGGCTACACCTTC | CASSDGDRGHGNYGYTF
TRBD1 | TRBJ1-4 | . | TRBV9 | TGTGCCAGCAGCGTCTCCGGGACAGAAAATGAAAAACTGTTTTTT | CASSVSGTENEKLFF